Following are 12 T cell receptor beta chains from one sample sequenced in a study of T-cell reconstitution after alpha-beta-depleted transplantation in children. Unique molecular identifiers were incorporated during preparation of the TCRbeta library. MiXCR, run by TCRdb on the PCR reads, gives a single entry per CDR3 protein. The sample yields about 610,000 distinct CDR3 sequences, about 10% seen once. This sample comprised PBMCs from the stem cell graft donor, obtained from the stem cell graft. These receptors were collected from a human donor who donated a stem cell graft to a child with acute myeloid leukemia.

The chain combines TRBV7-2 with TRBJ1-3; TRBD1 might be the D (5 bases). The CDR3 is 15 residues long. The V and J ends lost 5 bases and 0 bases respectively, with 11 bases between them. Looked up from germline, CDR1 is SGHTA and CDR2 is FQGNSA. CDR3 DNA sequence: TGTGCCAGCAGCGTGCGGGGGAACTCTGGAAACACCATATATTTT. Its translation: CASSVRGNSGNTIYF.

Many counts were recorded for this clonotype. The junction departs from the called germline gene at one end, perhaps through a read error. The chain combines TRBV29-1 with TRBJ2-3; 7 bases are shared with TRBD2. The V gene's germline CDR1 is SQVTM and CDR2 ANQGSEA. This CDR3 contains 13 residues. In DNA, the CDR3 is TGTAGCGAGAGGGAGGGCGGTGTAGATACGCAGTATTTT. This codes for CSEREGGVDTQYF.

This clonotype was counted only a few times. V is TRBV20-1 and J is TRBJ2-7; perhaps TRBD2 as D (5 bases). Germline lookup yields CDR1 DFQATT and CDR2 SNEGSKA (reference sequence). Between the trimmed V and J ends, which lost 5 bases and 7 bases, there was a span of 12 bases. The CDR3 consists of 11 residues. The CDR3 sequence is CSAYDYLEQYF. The CDR3 region has the DNA TGCAGTGCTTATGACTATTTGGAGCAGTACTTC.

The chain couples TRBV12-3 or TRBV12-4 to TRBJ1-3; D remains unclear. This CDR3 is built from 14 residues. V lost 5 bases and J 2 bases, leaving 10 bases between the germline ends. In nucleotides, the CDR3 is TGTGCCAGCAGTCCCGCCGGGGCTGGAAACACCATATATTTT. Translation gives CASSPAGAGNTIYF.

The chain uses TRBV20-1 and TRBJ2-3; D is perhaps TRBD2 (6 bases). Germline lookup yields CDR1 DFQATT and CDR2 SNEGSKA (reference sequence). The CDR3 is made up of 17 amino acids. The CDR3 protein is CCAREVLDFERTDTQYF. For the CDR3, the DNA is TGCTGCGCTAGGGAGGTGTTGGACTTCGAACGCACAGATACGCAGTATTTT.

The CDR3 spells CASSLPQGDYEQYF. The CDR3 nucleotides read TGTGCCAGCAGCTTGCCACAGGGAGACTACGAGCAGTACTTC. The chain links TRBV5-6 to TRBJ2-7; D possibly corresponds to TRBD1 (6 bases). CDR3 length: 14 residues. Germline CDR1 SGHDT, CDR2 YYEEEE. The germline V and J ends were trimmed by 1 base and 3 bases, with 11 bases remaining between them.

This clonotype has a count of ten or more. This chain connects TRBV6-2 or TRBV6-3 to TRBJ2-2; TRBD1 matches at 7 bases. Germline lookup yields CDR1 MNHEY and CDR2 SVGEGT. The CDR3 covers 14 residues. The V segment lost 10 bases and the J segment 6 bases; nucleotides outside the gene matches: 11. The CDR3: CATAVTGSAGELFF. Here the CDR3 DNA reads TGTGCCACCGCCGTGACAGGGTCGGCCGGGGAGCTGTTTTTT.

This clonotype was counted only a few times. V and J are TRBV6-5 and TRBJ2-1; D might be TRBD2 (6 bases). Germline loops: CDR1 MNHEY, CDR2 SVGAGI. Trimming removed 2 bases at V and 0 bases at J, with 11 bases between. This CDR3 is 16 amino acids long. CDR3 DNA sequence: TGTGCCAGCAGTTACGGCCCGGGAGTCTCCTACAATGAGCAGTTCTTC. It translates to CASSYGPGVSYNEQFF.

In its sample, this clonotype was seen many times. This chain connects TRBV28 to TRBJ2-1; 15 positions agree with TRBD2. V gave up 8 bases and J gave up 7 bases; unmatched junction bases: 9. This CDR3 spans 16 amino acids. Germline V gene lookup returns CDR1 MDHEN and CDR2 SYDVKM. The CDR3 DNA sequence: TGTGCCAGCTGTTCATACGGACTAGCGGGAGGGAATGAGCAGTTCTTC. It yields the protein CASCSYGLAGGNEQFF.

V is TRBV11-3 and J is TRBJ1-2; TRBD1 might be the D (5 bases). The V end was cut by 8 bases, the J end by 0 bases, with 13 bases between. The CDR3 sequence is 14 residues long. The germline V gene has CDR1 SGHNT and CDR2 YENEEA. CDR3 amino acids: CASWGDGTNYGYTF. CDR3 nucleotide sequence: TGTGCCAGCTGGGGGGACGGGACTAACTATGGCTACACCTTC.

This clonotype was observed at least ten times. The chain is built from TRBV9 and TRBJ2-1; D might be TRBD2 (6 bases). The CDR3 covers 15 residues. Per germline, CDR1 SGDLS and CDR2 YYNGEE. Deletions cut 2 bases from V and 7 bases from J, with 16 bases between. The DNA of the CDR3 is TGTGCCAGCAGCGTCTCTCCGAGCGGAGGGAATGAGCAGTTCTTC. Protein: CASSVSPSGGNEQFF.

This clonotype turned up a few times. V usage is TRBV7-2 and J usage is TRBJ2-2; D is unresolved. Between the trimmed V and J ends, which lost 5 bases and 14 bases, there was a span of 18 bases. The germline gives CDR1 SGHTA, CDR2 FQGNSA. The CDR3 length is 13 residues. The CDR3 here is CASSERTRAPLFF. CDR3 DNA: TGTGCCAGCAGCGAGCGCACACGTGCTCCTCTGTTTTTT. The full variable domain, with the rest looked up from reference TRBV7-2 and TRBJ2-2, is GAGVSQSPSNKVTEKGKDVELRCDPISGHTALYWYRQSLGQGLEFLIYFQGNSAPDKSGLPSDRFSAERTGGSVSTLTIQRTQQEDSAVYLCASSERTRAPLFFGEGSRLTVL.